These 30 T cell receptor beta chains originate from one sample sequenced in a study of blood T cell repertoires in COVID-19. Repertoires were generated with immunoSEQ multiplex PCR, while TCRdb's copy carries only in-frame clones and drops some. This table has 200,000 to 250,000 clones, 75% to 90% appearing once. Material: peripheral blood. The receptors come from a man aged 25 to 45 with COVID-19, enrolled during active disease.

This clone was counted between two and nine times. This chain uses TRBV7-9 with TRBJ2-1; 7 bases match TRBD2. This CDR3 is 16 amino acids long. The ends lost 7 bases at V and 5 bases at J; junction bases unmatched: 14. Per the germline V gene, CDR1 is SEHNR and CDR2 is FQNEAQ (reference sequence). This CDR3 is CASTEKAGDTNNEQFF. In nucleotides, the CDR3 is TGTGCCAGCACCGAGAAGGCGGGAGACACAAACAATGAGCAGTTCTTC.

The chain combines TRBV10-3 with TRBJ2-1; 12 bases agree with TRBD2. The length of the CDR3 is 15 residues. The germline gives CDR1 ENHRY, CDR2 SYGVKD. Unmatched junction bases numbered 8, after V lost 5 bases and J lost 9 bases. The CDR3 sequence is CAISWTSGMLSEQFF. The CDR3 nucleotides are TGTGCCATCAGTTGGACTAGCGGGATGTTGAGTGAGCAGTTCTTC.

This clone has just a few counts. This rearrangement joins TRBV29-1 to TRBJ1-2; perhaps TRBD1 as D (5 bases). The germline CDR1 and CDR2 sequences are SQVTM and ANQGSEA. Trimming shortened V by 5 bases and J by 7 bases, and 17 bases separated the two germline ends. The CDR3 runs 13 residues. This CDR3 is CSVPDSQGSGYTF. In nucleotides, the CDR3 is TGCAGCGTTCCCGACAGCCAGGGTTCTGGCTACACCTTC.

This clone has a single count. This rearrangement joins TRBV30 to TRBJ2-7; D uncertain. V was shortened by 2 bases and J by 0 bases, with 8 bases between the two germline ends. Looked up from germline, CDR1 is GTSNPN and CDR2 is SVGIG (reference sequence). The CDR3 is 13 residues long. CDR3 residues: CAWSPESSYEQYF. In DNA, the CDR3 is TGTGCCTGGAGTCCGGAGAGCTCCTACGAGCAGTACTTC.

The chain carries TRBV7-2 and TRBJ2-3; TRBD2 aligns across 12 bases. Germline V lookup: CDR1 SGHTA, CDR2 FQGNSA. The CDR3 loop spans 15 amino acids. Losses at the gene ends were 3 bases for V and 7 bases for J; bases not matched to a gene: 5. The CDR3 protein is CASSFTSGGLNTQYF. CDR3 coding DNA: TGTGCCAGCAGCTTCACTAGCGGGGGGCTGAATACGCAGTATTTT. The entire variable domain, with the rest obtained from reference TRBV7-2 and TRBJ2-3, is as follows: GAGVSQSPSNKVTEKGKDVELRCDPISGHTALYWYRQSLGQGLEFLIYFQGNSAPDKSGLPSDRFSAERTGGSVSTLTIQRTQQEDSAVYLCASSFTSGGLNTQYFGPGTRLTVL.

This chain uses TRBV6-2 or TRBV6-3 with TRBJ2-6; no firm D call. The CDR3 covers 14 residues. The V and J ends lost 2 bases and 2 bases respectively, with 4 bases between them. CDR1 is MNHEY and CDR2 is SVGEGT in the germline V gene. The CDR3 protein is CASSYLAGANVLTF. In nucleotides, the CDR3 is TGTGCCAGCAGTTACCTAGCTGGGGCCAACGTCCTGACTTTC.

The chain recombines TRBV28 with TRBJ1-5; D may be TRBD1 (6 bases). Between the trimmed V and J ends, which lost 4 bases and 0 bases, there was a span of 7 bases. Germline assignment: CDR1 MDHEN and CDR2 SYDVKM. The CDR3 length is 14 residues. The CDR3 DNA sequence: TGTGCCAGCAGTTGGACAGTTAGCAATCAGCCCCAGCATTTT. This gives the protein CASSWTVSNQPQHF.

V usage is TRBV12-3 or TRBV12-4 and J usage is TRBJ2-7, with D maybe TRBD1 (5 bases). The CDR3 is 11 residues long. The V and J ends lost 8 bases and 7 bases respectively, with 12 bases between them. The CDR3 is CASQGFGEQYF. CDR3 nucleotide sequence: TGTGCCAGCCAGGGTTTTGGGGAGCAGTACTTC.

The chain links TRBV19 to TRBJ1-5; D call uncertain. Germline V gives CDR1 LNHDA, CDR2 SQIVND (reference sequence). The V and J ends lost 0 bases and 5 bases respectively, with 14 bases between them. The CDR3 loop spans 16 amino acids. CDR3 in DNA: TGTGCCAGTAGTATAGATTTCGGGCGGGGTCATCAGCCCCAGCATTTT. Translated: CASSIDFGRGHQPQHF. Combining the CDR3 with reference TRBV19 and TRBJ1-5 gives the whole variable domain DGGITQSPKYLFRKEGQNVTLSCEQNLNHDAMYWYRQDPGQGLRLIYYSQIVNDFQKGDIAEGYSVSREKKESFPLTVTSAQKNPTAFYLCASSIDFGRGHQPQHFGDGTRLSIL.

This rearrangement joins TRBV4-2 to TRBJ2-1, with TRBD2 matching over 10 bases. Germline values: CDR1 LGHNA, CDR2 YNFKEQ. Germline trimming cut 0 bases from V and 6 bases from J; bases unmatched to any gene: 2. The CDR3 runs 15 residues. Written as DNA, the CDR3 is TGTGCCAGCAGCCAAGAAAGCGGGGGGGCCAATGAGCAGTTCTTC. It yields the protein CASSQESGGANEQFF.

V gene TRBV25-1 combines with J gene TRBJ1-1, with D tentatively TRBD1 (5 bases). V dropped 6 bases and J dropped 4 bases, with 18 bases sitting between them. CDR1 is MGHDK, CDR2 SYGVNS, per germline. This CDR3 comprises 15 residues. The CDR3 bases are TGTGCCAGCAGCCCCCAGGGACTCTGGGGCACTGAAGCTTTCTTT. This encodes CASSPQGLWGTEAFF.

The chain combines TRBV3-1 (or the pseudogene TRBV3-2) with TRBJ1-6, with 7 bases aligning to TRBD1. CDR3 size: 16 residues. V shed 5 bases, J shed 9 bases, and the junction held 13 bases outside the gene matches. Germline-derived CDR1 and CDR2 are LGHDT and YNNKEL (reference sequence). CDR3 sequence: CASSSNSQGVGSPLHF. As DNA, the CDR3 is TGTGCCAGCAGCTCCAACAGCCAGGGGGTGGGTTCACCCCTCCACTTT.

Worth noting for this clone: At the DNA level, this CDR3 is encoded by other sequences in the same sample as well. DNA for the CDR3: TGTGCCAGCAGTTTAACGGGGGGAACTGAAGCTTTCTTT. Residues: CASSLTGGTEAFF. This chain joins TRBV28 and TRBJ1-1, with TRBD1 as a possible D gene (5 bases). The germline V and J ends were trimmed by 2 bases and 5 bases, with 9 bases remaining between them. From germline, CDR1 is MDHEN and CDR2 SYDVKM. The CDR3 contains 13 residues.

This clone was counted between two and nine times. The CDR3, as DNA: TGTGCCAGCAGCTCCCTTCAGGGGGCTGCTAATGAAAAACTGTTTTTT. Amino acids: CASSSLQGAANEKLFF. This rearrangement joins TRBV5-6 to TRBJ1-4; the match to TRBD1 covers 8 bases. The CDR3 totals 16 residues. The junction had 7 bases not matched to a gene; V was cut back by 3 bases and J by 3 bases. CDR1 and CDR2 from the germline V gene are SGHDT and YYEEEE.

The chain joins TRBV4-3 to TRBJ1-3; 7 bases map to TRBD1. Germline CDR1 reads LGHNA; CDR2 reads YSLEER. V was clipped by 0 bases and J by 7 bases; unmatched bases: 6. The CDR3 covers 15 residues. This chain's CDR3 is CASSQDQGVRNTIYF. Written as DNA, the CDR3 is TGCGCCAGCAGCCAAGACCAGGGGGTTCGGAACACCATATATTTT.

The V call is TRBV7-2, the J call TRBJ1-1; D unclear. Germline loops: CDR1 SGHTA, CDR2 FQGNSA. CDR3 length equals 11 residues. V lost 4 bases and J lost 3, with 3 bases in between. The CDR3 region is CASSSYTEAFF. DNA for the CDR3: TGTGCCAGCAGCTCGTACACTGAAGCTTTCTTT.

The V call is TRBV19, the J call TRBJ1-5; 7 bases fit TRBD1. V shed 6 bases and J 4 bases; nucleotides not matched to a gene: 15. The CDR3 length is 17 residues. Germline CDR1 reads LNHDA; CDR2 reads SQIVND (reference sequence). CDR3 region: CASSRTGTRISNQPQHF. Written as DNA, the CDR3 is TGTGCCAGTAGCCGGACAGGTACCCGTATTTCGAATCAGCCCCAGCATTTT. The full variable domain, in which reference TRBV19 and TRBJ1-5 provide the parts outside the CDR3, is DGGITQSPKYLFRKEGQNVTLSCEQNLNHDAMYWYRQDPGQGLRLIYYSQIVNDFQKGDIAEGYSVSREKKESFPLTVTSAQKNPTAFYLCASSRTGTRISNQPQHFGDGTRLSIL.

In its sample, this clone was seen once. CDR3: CASRGGGIYEQYF. For the CDR3, the DNA is TGTGCCAGTAGAGGCGGGGGGATTTACGAGCAGTACTTC. The chain is built from TRBV19 and TRBJ2-7, with TRBD2 matching over 8 bases. The CDR3 totals 13 residues. The V and J ends lost 6 bases and 4 bases, in that order; junction bases with no gene match: 5. Germline V lookup: CDR1 LNHDA, CDR2 SQIVND (reference sequence).

This clone was observed a few times. This chain links TRBV4-1 with TRBJ1-1, with 8 bases identical to TRBD1. This CDR3 has 15 amino acids. V shed 3 bases and J 1 base; nucleotides not matched to a gene: 4. The germline V gene encodes CDR1 MGHRA and CDR2 YSYEKL. The CDR3 loop is CASSQKDRANTEAFF. The DNA for the CDR3 is TGCGCCAGCAGCCAGAAGGACAGGGCGAACACTGAAGCTTTCTTT.

The table lists this clone with a count of one. V and J are TRBV2 and TRBJ2-2, with D possibly TRBD1 on 6 matching bases. CDR3 size: 16 residues. Trimming shortened V by 3 bases and J by 4 bases, and 15 bases separated the two germline ends. In germline, CDR1 is SNHLY, CDR2 FYNNEI. The CDR3 spells CASSEGVGGVTGELFF. The CDR3 nucleotides are TGTGCCAGCAGTGAGGGGGTTGGGGGCGTCACCGGGGAGCTGTTTTTT.

The chain links TRBV7-8 to TRBJ2-1; 8 bases are shared with TRBD2. Unmatched junction bases numbered 12, after V lost 6 bases and J lost 8 bases. Germline V gene data show CDR1 as SGHVS and CDR2 as FQNEAQ. The CDR3 is 15 residues long. DNA for the CDR3: TGTGCCAGCAGACAGAGCGGGGGAGCTATGGATGAGCAGTTCTTC. Protein product: CASRQSGGAMDEQFF.

There are a few counts of this clone. The J gene is TRBJ2-7, the V gene TRBV27; 9 bases fit TRBD2. CDR1 and CDR2 (germline): MNHEY, SMNVEV (reference sequence). The ends lost 6 bases at V and 6 bases at J; junction bases unmatched: 12. This CDR3 region has 15 residues. The chain's CDR3 is CASSFPRASGVEQYF. For the CDR3, the DNA is TGTGCCAGCAGCTTTCCCCGCGCTAGCGGGGTCGAGCAGTACTTC.

The chain couples TRBV29-1 to TRBJ1-2; D may be TRBD1 (6 bases). Trimming removed 0 bases at V and 7 bases at J, with 15 bases between. This CDR3 contains 14 residues. The germline V gene encodes CDR1 SQVTM and CDR2 ANQGSEA. CDR3 nucleotides: TGCAGCGTTGAAGACGGTAGGGGGAACCGTGGCTACACCTTC. Protein sequence: CSVEDGRGNRGYTF.

The CDR3 here is CASSTTVYGDGYTF. In nucleotides, the CDR3 is TGTGCCAGCAGCACGACAGTTTATGGGGATGGCTACACCTTC. This chain joins TRBV7-2 and TRBJ1-2, with a tentative D call TRBD1 (5 bases). The V end lost 5 bases, the J end lost 6 bases, and 16 bases lay between the germline ends. The CDR3 totals 14 residues. CDR1 is SGHTA, CDR2 FQGNSA, per germline. The complete variable domain, with remaining parts taken from reference TRBV7-2 and TRBJ1-2, reads GAGVSQSPSNKVTEKGKDVELRCDPISGHTALYWYRQSLGQGLEFLIYFQGNSAPDKSGLPSDRFSAERTGGSVSTLTIQRTQQEDSAVYLCASSTTVYGDGYTFGSGTRLTVV.

A few counts support this clone. The rearrangement links TRBV10-3 to TRBJ1-6; 7 bases align to TRBD1. The CDR3 consists of 16 residues. The ends lost 1 base at V and 9 bases at J; junction bases unmatched: 9. Per the germline V gene, CDR1 is ENHRY and CDR2 is SYGVKD. For the CDR3, the DNA is TGTGCCATCAGTGAGTGGACTTCGACAGGGCGTTCACCCCTCCACTTT. Encoded protein: CAISEWTSTGRSPLHF.

The rearrangement joins TRBV15 to TRBJ2-3; TRBD2 aligns across 10 bases. The V segment lost 5 bases and the J segment 0 bases; nucleotides outside the gene matches: 11. The CDR3 has 18 residues. Germline V gene lookup returns CDR1 LNHNV and CDR2 YYDKDF (reference sequence). CDR3 coding DNA: TGTGCCACCAGCGGACCTAGCGGGAGCCCGTCTAGCACAGATACGCAGTATTTT. Residues: CATSGPSGSPSSTDTQYF.

The gene calls are TRBV18 and TRBJ2-7; possible D gene TRBD1, 6 bases. CDR3 length equals 15 residues. Germline V gene sequence: CDR1 KGHSH, CDR2 LQKENI. V dropped 0 bases and J dropped 3 bases, with 12 bases sitting between them. CDR3 residues: CASSPPGQPDYEQYF. As DNA, the CDR3 is TGTGCCAGCTCACCACCTGGACAGCCGGACTACGAGCAGTACTTC.

Only one count was recorded for this clone. This chain connects TRBV5-4 to TRBJ1-1; TRBD1 is a possible D gene (6 bases). The CDR3 sequence is 14 residues long. Trimming left V 2 bases short and J 1 base short, with 9 bases between. From germline, CDR1 is SGHNT and CDR2 YYREEE (reference sequence). CDR3 region: CASSFRGGNTEAFF. DNA of the CDR3: TGTGCCAGCAGCTTCAGAGGGGGGAACACTGAAGCTTTCTTT.

This sequence joins TRBV28 and TRBJ1-2, with no clear D. Germline lookup yields CDR1 MDHEN and CDR2 SYDVKM. Trimming removed 5 bases from V and 10 bases from J, with 17 bases in between. The length of the CDR3 is 13 residues. CDR3 sequence (DNA): TGTGCCAGCAGTCCCGAGGGAGGTTTGGCCTACACCTTC. Its protein product is CASSPEGGLAYTF.

This sequence joins TRBV30 and TRBJ1-6; 11 bases map to TRBD1. CDR1 GTSNPN and CDR2 SVGIG come from the germline V gene (reference sequence). The V and J ends lost 2 bases and 8 bases, in that order; junction bases with no gene match: 2. This CDR3 contains 14 residues. Here the CDR3 DNA reads TGTGCCTGGAGTTTGGGACAGGGGGATTCACCCCTCCACTTT. It is translated as CAWSLGQGDSPLHF.